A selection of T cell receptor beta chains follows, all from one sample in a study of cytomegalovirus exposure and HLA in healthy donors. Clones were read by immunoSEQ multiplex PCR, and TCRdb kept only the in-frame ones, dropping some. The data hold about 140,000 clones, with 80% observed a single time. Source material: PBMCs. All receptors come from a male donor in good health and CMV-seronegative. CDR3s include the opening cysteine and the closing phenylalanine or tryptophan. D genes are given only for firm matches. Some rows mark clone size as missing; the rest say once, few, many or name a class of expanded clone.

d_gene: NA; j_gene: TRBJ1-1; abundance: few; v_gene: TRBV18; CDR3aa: CASSPTENTEAFF; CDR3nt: TGTGCCAGCTCACCGACAGAGAACACTGAAGCTTTCTTT
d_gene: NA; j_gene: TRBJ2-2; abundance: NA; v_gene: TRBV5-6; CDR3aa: CASSWGGASGTGELFF; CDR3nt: TGTGCCAGCAGCTGGGGGGGGGCGTCAGGCACCGGGGAGCTGTTTTTT
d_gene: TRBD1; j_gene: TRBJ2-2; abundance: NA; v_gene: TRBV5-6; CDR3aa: CASSSPGGDTGELFF; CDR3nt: TGTGCCAGCAGCTCACCAGGGGGCGACACCGGGGAGCTGTTTTTT
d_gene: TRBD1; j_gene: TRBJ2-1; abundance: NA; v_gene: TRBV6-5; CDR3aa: CASTLDRSYNEQFF; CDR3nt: TGTGCCAGCACCCTGGACAGGAGTTACAATGAGCAGTTCTTC
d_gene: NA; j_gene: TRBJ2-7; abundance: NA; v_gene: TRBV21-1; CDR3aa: CASSGKGGAYEQYF; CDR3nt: TGTGCCAGCAGCGGCAAAGGTGGAGCCTACGAGCAGTACTTC
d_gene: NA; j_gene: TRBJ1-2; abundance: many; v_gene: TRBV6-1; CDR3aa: CASSESNNYGYTF; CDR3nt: TGTGCCAGCAGTGAGAGCAACAACTATGGCTACACCTTC
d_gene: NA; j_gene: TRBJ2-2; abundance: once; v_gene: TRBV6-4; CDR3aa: CASSDSSNPTGELFF; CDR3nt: TGTGCCAGCAGTGACTCGAGTAATCCCACCGGGGAGCTGTTTTTT
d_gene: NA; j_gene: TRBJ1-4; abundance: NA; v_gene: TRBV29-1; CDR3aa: CSVTVNEKLFF; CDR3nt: TGCAGCGTTACAGTGAATGAAAAACTGTTTTTT
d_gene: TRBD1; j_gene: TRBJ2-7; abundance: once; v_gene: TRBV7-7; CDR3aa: CASSPSTGLEQYF; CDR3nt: TGTGCTAGCAGCCCGTCGACAGGGCTCGAGCAGTACTTC
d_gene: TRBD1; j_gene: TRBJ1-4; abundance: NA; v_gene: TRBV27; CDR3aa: CASRVQGNEKLFF; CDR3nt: TGTGCCAGCAGAGTACAGGGGAATGAAAAACTGTTTTTT
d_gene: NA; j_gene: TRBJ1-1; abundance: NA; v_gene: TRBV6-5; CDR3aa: CASTFRGEWTEAFF; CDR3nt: TGTGCCAGCACTTTCAGGGGAGAGTGGACTGAAGCTTTCTTT
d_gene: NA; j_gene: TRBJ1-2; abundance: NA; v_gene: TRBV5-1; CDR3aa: CASLKDPLAGGYTF; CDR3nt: TGCGCCAGCTTGAAGGATCCTCTCGCAGGTGGCTACACCTTC
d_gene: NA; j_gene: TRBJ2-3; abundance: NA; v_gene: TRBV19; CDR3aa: CASSIGQLITDTQYF; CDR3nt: TGTGCCAGTAGTATAGGGCAGTTGATCACAGATACGCAGTATTTT
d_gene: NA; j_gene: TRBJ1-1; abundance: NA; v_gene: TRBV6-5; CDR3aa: CASSARGGMTEAFF; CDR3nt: TGTGCCAGCAGCGCCCGGGGTGGGATGACTGAAGCTTTCTTT
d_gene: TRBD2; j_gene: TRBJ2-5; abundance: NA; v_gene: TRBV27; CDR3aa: CASSPERTSGQETQYF; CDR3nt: TGTGCCAGCAGTCCCGAAAGGACTAGCGGCCAAGAGACCCAGTACTTC
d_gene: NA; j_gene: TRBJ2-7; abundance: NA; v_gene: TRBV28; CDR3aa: CASSLAGEPYEQYF; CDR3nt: TGTGCCAGCAGTTTAGCAGGGGAACCCTACGAGCAGTACTTC
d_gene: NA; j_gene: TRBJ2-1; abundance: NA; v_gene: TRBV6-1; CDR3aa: CASRTVRGEQFF; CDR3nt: TGTGCCAGCAGGACAGTTCGCGGTGAGCAGTTCTTC
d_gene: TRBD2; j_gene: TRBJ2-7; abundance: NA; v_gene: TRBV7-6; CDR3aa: CASSLGIAGEQYF; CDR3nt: TGTGCCAGCAGCTTAGGTATAGCGGGGGAGCAGTACTTC